This record concerns one T cell receptor (beta chain) sequence. Germline-derived CDR1 and CDR2 are SGHNT and YENEEA. Trimming shortened V by 5 bases and J by 1 base, and 19 bases separated the two germline ends. This CDR3 region has 17 residues. This sample is drawn from a study of shared clonotypes between healthy human individuals. Selected positively for CCR7 and CD45RO-negative, naive CD8 cells excluded terminally differentiated effector memory CD45RA+ cells. Per sorted-subset replicate PCR, input was approximately 210 ng DNA, representing around 28,000 T cell genomes. The table came from immunoSEQ multiplex PCR; TCRdb's copy has only in-frame clones and leaves some out. The sample has about 2.1 million clones, about 94% seen once.

Sequencing was performed on naive CD8+ T cells from PBMCs. This receptor was taken from a man between 18 and 35 years old in good health. Some clones in this sample may be carry-over from other donors' samples. The chain couples TRBV11-3 to TRBJ2-3; D may be TRBD1 or TRBD2 (7 bases each). For the CDR3, the DNA is TGTGCCAGCAGCCCAGGGGGGGTAGCGCGGGGCACAGATACGCAGTATTTT. Protein: CASSPGGVARGTDTQYF.